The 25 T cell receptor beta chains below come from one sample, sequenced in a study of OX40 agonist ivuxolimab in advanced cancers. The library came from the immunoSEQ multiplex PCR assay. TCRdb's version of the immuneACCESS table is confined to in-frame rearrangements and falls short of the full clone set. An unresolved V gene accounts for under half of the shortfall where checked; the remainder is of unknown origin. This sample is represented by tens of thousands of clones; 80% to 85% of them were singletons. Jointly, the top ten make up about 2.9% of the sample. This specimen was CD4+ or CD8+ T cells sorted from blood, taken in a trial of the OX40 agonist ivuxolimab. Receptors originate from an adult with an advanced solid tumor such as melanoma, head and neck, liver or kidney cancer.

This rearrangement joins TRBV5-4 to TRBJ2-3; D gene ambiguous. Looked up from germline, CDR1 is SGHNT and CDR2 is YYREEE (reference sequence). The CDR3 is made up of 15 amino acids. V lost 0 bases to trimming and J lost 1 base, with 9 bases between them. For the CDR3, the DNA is TGTGCCAGCAGCTTGGGTCCGGCGGGCACAGATACGCAGTATTTT. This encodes CASSLGPAGTDTQYF.

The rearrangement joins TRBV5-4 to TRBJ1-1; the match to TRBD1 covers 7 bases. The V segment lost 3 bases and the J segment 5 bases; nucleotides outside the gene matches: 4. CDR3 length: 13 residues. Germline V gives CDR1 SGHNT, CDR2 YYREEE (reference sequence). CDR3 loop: CASSSTGWTEAFF. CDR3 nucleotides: TGTGCCAGCAGCTCGACAGGGTGGACTGAAGCTTTCTTT. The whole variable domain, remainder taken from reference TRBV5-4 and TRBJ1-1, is ETGVTQSPTHLIKTRGQQVTLRCSSQSGHNTVSWYQQALGQGPQFIFQYYREEENGRGNFPPRFSGLQFPNYSSELNVNALELDDSALYLCASSSTGWTEAFFGQGTRLTVV.

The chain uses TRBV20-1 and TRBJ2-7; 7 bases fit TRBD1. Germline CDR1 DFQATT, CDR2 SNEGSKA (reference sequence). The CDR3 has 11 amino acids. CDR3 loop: CSWGTVYEQYF. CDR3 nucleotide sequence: TGCAGCTGGGGGACAGTCTACGAGCAGTACTTC.

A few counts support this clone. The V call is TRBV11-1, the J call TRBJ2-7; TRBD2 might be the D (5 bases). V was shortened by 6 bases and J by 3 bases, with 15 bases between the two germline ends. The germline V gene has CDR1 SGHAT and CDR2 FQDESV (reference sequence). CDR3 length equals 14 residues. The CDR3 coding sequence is TGTGCCAGCAGTCCTCGGACTGGAAACTACGAGCAGTACTTC. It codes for CASSPRTGNYEQYF.

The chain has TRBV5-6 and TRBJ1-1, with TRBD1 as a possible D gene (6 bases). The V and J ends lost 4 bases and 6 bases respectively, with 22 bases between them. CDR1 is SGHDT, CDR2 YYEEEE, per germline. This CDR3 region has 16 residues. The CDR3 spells CASSPLTGVGPAEAFF. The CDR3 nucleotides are TGTGCCAGCAGCCCCCTGACAGGTGTAGGCCCCGCTGAAGCTTTCTTT.

Here the CDR3 DNA reads TGTGCCATCAGTGAGGGACTAGCGACCCACAATGAGCAGTTCTTC. It yields the protein CAISEGLATHNEQFF. The rearrangement joins TRBV10-3 to TRBJ2-1; 9 bases map to TRBD2. Germline values: CDR1 ENHRY, CDR2 SYGVKD. J lost 5 bases, V lost 2 bases, and 4 bases had no gene match. The CDR3 is 15 residues long.

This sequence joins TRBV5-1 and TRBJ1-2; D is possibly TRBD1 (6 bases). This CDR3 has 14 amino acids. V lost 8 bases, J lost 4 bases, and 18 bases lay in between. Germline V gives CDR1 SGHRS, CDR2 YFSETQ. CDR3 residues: CARKGGRVCYGYTF. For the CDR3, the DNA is TGCGCCAGGAAGGGGGGAAGGGTTTGCTATGGCTACACCTTC.

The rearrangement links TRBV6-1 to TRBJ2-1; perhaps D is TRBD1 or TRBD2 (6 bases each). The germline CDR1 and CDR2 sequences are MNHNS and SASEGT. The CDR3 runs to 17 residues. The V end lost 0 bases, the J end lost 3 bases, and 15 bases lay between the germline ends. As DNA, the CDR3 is TGTGCCAGCAGTGAAGCGCTCAAGGGGGGCTACTACAATGAGCAGTTCTTC. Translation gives CASSEALKGGYYNEQFF.

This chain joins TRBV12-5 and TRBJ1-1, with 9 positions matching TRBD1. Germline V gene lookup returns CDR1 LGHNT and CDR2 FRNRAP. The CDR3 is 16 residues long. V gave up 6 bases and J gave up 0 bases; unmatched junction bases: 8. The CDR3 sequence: CASGPGQGIMNTEAFF. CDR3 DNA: TGTGCTAGTGGCCCTGGACAGGGGATCATGAACACTGAAGCTTTCTTT.

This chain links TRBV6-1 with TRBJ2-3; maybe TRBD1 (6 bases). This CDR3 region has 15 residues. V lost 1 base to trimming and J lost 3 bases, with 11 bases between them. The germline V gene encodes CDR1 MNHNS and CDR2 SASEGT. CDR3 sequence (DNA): TGTGCCAGCAGTGAAGGGGGGCCCGGAACAGATACGCAGTATTTT. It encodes CASSEGGPGTDTQYF.

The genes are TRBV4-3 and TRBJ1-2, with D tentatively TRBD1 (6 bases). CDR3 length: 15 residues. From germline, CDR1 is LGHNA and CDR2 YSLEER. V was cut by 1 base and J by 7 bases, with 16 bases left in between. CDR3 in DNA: TGCGCCAGCAGCCAAGTAGGTGACAGGCTGGGTGGCTACACCTTC. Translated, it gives CASSQVGDRLGGYTF.

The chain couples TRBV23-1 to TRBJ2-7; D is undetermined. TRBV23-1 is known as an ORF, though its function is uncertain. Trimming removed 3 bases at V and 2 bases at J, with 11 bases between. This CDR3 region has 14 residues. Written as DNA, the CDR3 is TGCGCCAGCAGTCATAAGAAGGTGGCCTACGAGCAGTACTTC. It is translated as CASSHKKVAYEQYF.

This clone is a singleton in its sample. This CDR3 reads CASRTANRGRNSGANVLTF. For the CDR3, the DNA is TGTGCCAGCAGGACAGCAAACAGGGGCCGAAACTCTGGGGCCAACGTCCTGACTTTC. The chain joins TRBV2 to TRBJ2-6; 7 bases line up with TRBD1. CDR1 is SNHLY, CDR2 FYNNEI, per germline. V lost 6 bases, J lost 0 bases, and 14 bases stayed unmatched. The CDR3 sequence is 19 residues long.

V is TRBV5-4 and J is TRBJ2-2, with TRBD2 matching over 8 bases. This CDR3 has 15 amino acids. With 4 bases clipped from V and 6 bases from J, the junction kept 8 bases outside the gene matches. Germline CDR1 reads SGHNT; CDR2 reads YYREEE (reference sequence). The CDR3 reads CASSPGLVSAGELFF. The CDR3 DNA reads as TGTGCCAGCAGCCCGGGACTAGTTTCGGCCGGGGAGCTGTTTTTT.

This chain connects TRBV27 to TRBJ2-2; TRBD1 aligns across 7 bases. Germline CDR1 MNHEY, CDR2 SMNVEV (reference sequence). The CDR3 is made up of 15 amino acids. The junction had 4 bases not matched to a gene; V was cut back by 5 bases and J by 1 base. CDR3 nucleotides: TGTGCCAGCAGTATAGGGACAGAGAACACCGGGGAGCTGTTTTTT. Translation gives CASSIGTENTGELFF.

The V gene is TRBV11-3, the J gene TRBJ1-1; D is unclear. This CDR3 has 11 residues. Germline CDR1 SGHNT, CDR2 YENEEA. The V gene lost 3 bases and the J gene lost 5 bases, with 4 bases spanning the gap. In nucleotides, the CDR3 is TGTGCCAGCAGCTTCCAGACTGAAGCTTTCTTT. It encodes CASSFQTEAFF.

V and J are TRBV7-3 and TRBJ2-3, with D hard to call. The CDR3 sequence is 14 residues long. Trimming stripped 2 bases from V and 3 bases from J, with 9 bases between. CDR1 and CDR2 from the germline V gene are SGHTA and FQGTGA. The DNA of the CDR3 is TGTGCCAGCAGCTTATCCCGCGATACAGATACGCAGTATTTT. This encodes CASSLSRDTDTQYF.

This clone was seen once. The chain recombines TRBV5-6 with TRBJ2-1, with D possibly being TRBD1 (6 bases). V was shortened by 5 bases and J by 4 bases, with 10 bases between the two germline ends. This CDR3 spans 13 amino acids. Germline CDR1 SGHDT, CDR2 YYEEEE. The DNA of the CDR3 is TGTGCCAGCAGTTACACAGGGTACAATGAGCAGTTCTTC. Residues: CASSYTGYNEQFF.

The CDR3 sequence: CASSHGETQYF. CDR3 bases: TGTGCCAGCAGCCACGGTGAGACCCAGTACTTC. The chain couples TRBV7-6 to TRBJ2-5; D not resolved. Trimming left V 5 bases short and J 5 bases short, with 6 bases between. This CDR3 has 11 amino acids. Germline CDR1 SGHVS, CDR2 FNYEAQ.

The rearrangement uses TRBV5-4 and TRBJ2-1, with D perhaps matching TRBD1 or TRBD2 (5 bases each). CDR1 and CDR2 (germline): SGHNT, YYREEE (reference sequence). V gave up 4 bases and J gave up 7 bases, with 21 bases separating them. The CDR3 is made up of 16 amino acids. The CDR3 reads CASSQKTGLSDNEQFF. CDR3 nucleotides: TGTGCCAGCAGCCAGAAAACGGGGCTCTCCGATAATGAGCAGTTCTTC.

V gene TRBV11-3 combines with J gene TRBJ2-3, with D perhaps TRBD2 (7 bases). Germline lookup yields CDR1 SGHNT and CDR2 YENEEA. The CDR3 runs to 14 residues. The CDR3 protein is CASSRAGATDTQYF. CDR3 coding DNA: TGTGCTTCATCCCGGGCGGGGGCCACAGATACGCAGTATTTT.

The CDR3 protein is CASSSVGSLGYTF. The CDR3, as DNA: TGTGCCAGCAGTTCTGTGGGAAGCCTTGGCTACACCTTC. This rearrangement joins TRBV6-6 to TRBJ1-2; no clear D gene. The V end lost 4 bases, the J end lost 7 bases, and 13 bases lay between the germline ends. The germline V gene has CDR1 MNHNY and CDR2 SVGAGI (reference sequence). The CDR3 totals 13 residues.

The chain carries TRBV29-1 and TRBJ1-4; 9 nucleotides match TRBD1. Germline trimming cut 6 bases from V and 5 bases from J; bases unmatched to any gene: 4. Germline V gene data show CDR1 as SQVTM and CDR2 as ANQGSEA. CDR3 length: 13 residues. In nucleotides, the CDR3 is TGCAGCGTACAGACAGGGGGAAATGAAAAACTGTTTTTT. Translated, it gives CSVQTGGNEKLFF.

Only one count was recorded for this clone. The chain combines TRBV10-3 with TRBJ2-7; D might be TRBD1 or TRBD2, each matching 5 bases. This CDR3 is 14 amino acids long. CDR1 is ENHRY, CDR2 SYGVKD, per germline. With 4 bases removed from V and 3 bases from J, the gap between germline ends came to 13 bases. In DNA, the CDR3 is TGTGCCATCAGTGGGGACGGACCCCGCTACGAGCAGTACTTC. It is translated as CAISGDGPRYEQYF.

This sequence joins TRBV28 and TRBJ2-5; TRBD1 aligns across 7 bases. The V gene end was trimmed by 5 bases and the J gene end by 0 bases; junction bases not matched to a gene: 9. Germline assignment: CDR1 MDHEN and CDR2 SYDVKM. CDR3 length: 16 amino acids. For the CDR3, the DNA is TGTGCCAGCAGTACCCGATTCAGGGGGTACCAAGAGACCCAGTACTTC. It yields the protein CASSTRFRGYQETQYF.